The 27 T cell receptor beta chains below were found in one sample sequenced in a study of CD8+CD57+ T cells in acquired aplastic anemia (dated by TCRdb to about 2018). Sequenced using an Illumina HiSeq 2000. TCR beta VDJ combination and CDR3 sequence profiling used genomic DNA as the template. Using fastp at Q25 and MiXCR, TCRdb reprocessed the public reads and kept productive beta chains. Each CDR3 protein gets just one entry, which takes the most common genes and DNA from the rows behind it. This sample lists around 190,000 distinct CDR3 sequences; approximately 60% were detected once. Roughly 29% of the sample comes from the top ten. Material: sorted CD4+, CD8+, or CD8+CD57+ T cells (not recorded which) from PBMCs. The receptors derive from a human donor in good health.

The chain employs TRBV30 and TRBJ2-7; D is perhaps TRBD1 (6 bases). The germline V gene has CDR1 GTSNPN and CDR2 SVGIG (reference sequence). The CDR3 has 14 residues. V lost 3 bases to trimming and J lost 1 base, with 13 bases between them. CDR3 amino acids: CAWSVGDNSYEQYF. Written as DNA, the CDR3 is TGTGCCTGGAGCGTTGGGGACAATTCCTACGAGCAGTACTTC. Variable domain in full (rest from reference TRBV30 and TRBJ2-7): SQTIHQWPATLVQPVGSPLSLECTVEGTSNPNLYWYRQAAGRGLQLLFYSVGIGQISSEVPQNLSASRPQDRQFILSSKKLLLSDSGFYLCAWSVGDNSYEQYFGPGTRLTVT.

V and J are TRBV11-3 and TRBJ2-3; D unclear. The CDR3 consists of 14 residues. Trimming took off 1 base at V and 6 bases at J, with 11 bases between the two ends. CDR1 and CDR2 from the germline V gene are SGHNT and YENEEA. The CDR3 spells CASSLASVGDTQYF. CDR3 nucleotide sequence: TGTGCCAGCAGCTTAGCGTCCGTGGGGGATACGCAGTATTTT.

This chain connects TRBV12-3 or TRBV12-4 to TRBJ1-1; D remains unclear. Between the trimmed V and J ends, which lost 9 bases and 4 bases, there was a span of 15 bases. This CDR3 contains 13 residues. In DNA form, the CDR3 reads TGTGCCAGTAGTGCCGGGCCGAGCACTGAAGCTTTCTTT. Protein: CASSAGPSTEAFF.

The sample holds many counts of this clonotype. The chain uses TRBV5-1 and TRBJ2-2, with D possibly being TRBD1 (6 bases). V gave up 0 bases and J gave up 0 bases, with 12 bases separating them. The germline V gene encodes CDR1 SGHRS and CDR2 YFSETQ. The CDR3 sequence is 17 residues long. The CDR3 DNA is TGCGCCAGCAGCTTGGATCTACAGGGCGCGAACACCGGGGAGCTGTTTTTT. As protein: CASSLDLQGANTGELFF.

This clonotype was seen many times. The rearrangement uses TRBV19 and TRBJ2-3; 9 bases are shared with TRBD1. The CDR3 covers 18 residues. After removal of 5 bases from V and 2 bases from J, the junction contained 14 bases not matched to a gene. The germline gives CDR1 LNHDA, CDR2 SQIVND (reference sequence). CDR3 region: CASSLGTGPRASTDTQYF. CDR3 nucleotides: TGTGCCAGTAGTCTAGGGACAGGGCCCCGCGCCTCCACAGATACGCAGTATTTT.

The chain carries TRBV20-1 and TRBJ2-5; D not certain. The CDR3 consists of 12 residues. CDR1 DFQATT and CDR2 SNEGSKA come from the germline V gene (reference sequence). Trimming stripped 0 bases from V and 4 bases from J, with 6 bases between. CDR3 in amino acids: CSARDPAETQYF. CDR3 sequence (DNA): TGCAGTGCTAGAGATCCCGCAGAGACCCAGTACTTC.

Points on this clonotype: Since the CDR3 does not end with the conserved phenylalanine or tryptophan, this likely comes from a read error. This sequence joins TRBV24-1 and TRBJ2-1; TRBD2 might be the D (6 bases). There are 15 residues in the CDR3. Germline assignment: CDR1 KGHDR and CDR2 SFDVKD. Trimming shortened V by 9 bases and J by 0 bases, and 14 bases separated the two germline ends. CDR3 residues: CATAPAGSSYNEQFS. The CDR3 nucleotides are TGTGCCACCGCTCCGGCGGGGAGCTCCTACAATGAGCAGTTCTCC.

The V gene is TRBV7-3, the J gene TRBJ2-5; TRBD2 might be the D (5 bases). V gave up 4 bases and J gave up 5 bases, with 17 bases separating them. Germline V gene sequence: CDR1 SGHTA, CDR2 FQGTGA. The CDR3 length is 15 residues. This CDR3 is CASSSFGSSRETQYF. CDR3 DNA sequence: TGTGCCAGCAGCTCCTTTGGGAGTAGTCGGGAGACCCAGTACTTC.

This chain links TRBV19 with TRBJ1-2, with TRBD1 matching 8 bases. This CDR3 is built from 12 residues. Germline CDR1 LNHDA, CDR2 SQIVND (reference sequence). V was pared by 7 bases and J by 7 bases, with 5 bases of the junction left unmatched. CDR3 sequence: CASTRTGTGYTF. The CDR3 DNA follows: TGTGCCAGTACCAGGACAGGGACTGGCTACACCTTC.

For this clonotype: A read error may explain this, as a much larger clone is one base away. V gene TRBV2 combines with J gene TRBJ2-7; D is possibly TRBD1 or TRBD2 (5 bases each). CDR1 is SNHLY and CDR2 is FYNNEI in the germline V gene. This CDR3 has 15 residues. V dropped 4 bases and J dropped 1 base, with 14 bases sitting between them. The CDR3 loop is CASSVGEGRSYEQYF. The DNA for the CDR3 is TGTGCCAGCAGTGTCGGCGAGGGGAGATCCTACGAGCAGTACTTC.

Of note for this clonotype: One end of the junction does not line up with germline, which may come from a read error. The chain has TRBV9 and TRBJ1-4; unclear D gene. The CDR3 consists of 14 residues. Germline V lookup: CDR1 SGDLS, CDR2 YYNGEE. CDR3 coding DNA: TGTGCCAGCTGCGTAGAGGCTGGTGGGGAAAAACTGTTTTTT. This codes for CASCVEAGGEKLFF. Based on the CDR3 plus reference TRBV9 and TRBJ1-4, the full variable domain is DSGVTQTPKHLITATGQRVTLRCSPRSGDLSVYWYQQSLDQGLQFLIQYYNGEERAKGNILERFSAQQFPDLHSELNLSSLELGDSALYFCASCVEAGGEKLFFGSGTQLSVL.

CDR3 in amino acids: CATSRRTGHNVLTF. The CDR3 bases are TGTGCCACCAGCAGAAGAACAGGTCACAACGTCCTGACTTTC. The chain has TRBV15 and TRBJ2-6; tentative D call: TRBD1 (5 bases). In germline, CDR1 is LNHNV, CDR2 YYDKDF (reference sequence). The ends were cut back, 2 bases at V and 9 bases at J, with 11 bases in the middle. The CDR3 has 14 residues.

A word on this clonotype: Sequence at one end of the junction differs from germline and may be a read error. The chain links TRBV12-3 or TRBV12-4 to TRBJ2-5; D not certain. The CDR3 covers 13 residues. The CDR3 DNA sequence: TGTGTCAGCAGCCGAATACCACTTGAGACCCAGTACTTC. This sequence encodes CVSSRIPLETQYF.

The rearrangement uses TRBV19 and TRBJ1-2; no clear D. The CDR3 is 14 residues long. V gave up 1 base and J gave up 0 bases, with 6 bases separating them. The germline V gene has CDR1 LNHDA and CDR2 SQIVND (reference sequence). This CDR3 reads CASSIASANYGYTF. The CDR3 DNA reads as TGTGCCAGTAGTATAGCATCGGCTAACTATGGCTACACCTTC.

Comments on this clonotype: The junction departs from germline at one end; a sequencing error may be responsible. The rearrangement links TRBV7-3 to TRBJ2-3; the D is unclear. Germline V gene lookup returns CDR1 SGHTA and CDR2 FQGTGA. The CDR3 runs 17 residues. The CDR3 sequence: CASSQDKARLPPDTQYF. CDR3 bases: TGCGCCAGCAGCCAAGATAAGGCGCGCCTGCCGCCAGATACGCAGTATTTT.

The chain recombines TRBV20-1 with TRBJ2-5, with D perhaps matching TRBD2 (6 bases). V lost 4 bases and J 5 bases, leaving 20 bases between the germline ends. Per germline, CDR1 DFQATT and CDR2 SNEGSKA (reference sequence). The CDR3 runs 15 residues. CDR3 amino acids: CSATPPQLAAETQYF. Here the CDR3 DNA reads TGCAGTGCTACACCCCCACAACTAGCCGCGGAGACCCAGTACTTC.

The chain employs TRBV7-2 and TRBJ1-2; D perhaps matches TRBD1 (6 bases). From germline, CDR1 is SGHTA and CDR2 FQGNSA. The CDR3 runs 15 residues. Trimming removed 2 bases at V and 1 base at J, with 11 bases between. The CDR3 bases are TGTGCCAGCAGCTTAAACAGGGAGAGTAACTATGGCTACACCTTC. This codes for CASSLNRESNYGYTF.

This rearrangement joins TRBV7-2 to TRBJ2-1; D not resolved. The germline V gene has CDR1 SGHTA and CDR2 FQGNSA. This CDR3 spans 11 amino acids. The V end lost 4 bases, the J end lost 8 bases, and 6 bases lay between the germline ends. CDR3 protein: CASSYVDEQFF. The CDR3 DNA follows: TGTGCCAGCAGCTATGTCGATGAGCAGTTCTTC.

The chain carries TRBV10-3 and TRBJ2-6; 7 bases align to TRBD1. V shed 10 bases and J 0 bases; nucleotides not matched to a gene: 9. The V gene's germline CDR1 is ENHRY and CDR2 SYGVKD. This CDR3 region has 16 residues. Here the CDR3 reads CATAGTAGSGANVLTF. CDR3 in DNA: TGTGCCACCGCCGGGACAGCTGGCTCTGGGGCCAACGTCCTGACTTTC.

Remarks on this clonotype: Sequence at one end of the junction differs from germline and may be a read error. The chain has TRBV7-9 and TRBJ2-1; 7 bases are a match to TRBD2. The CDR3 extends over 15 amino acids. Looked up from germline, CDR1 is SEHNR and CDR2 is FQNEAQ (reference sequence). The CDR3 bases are TGTGCTAGCAACGAAAACGAAGAGGGAGGGACTGAGCAGTTCTTC. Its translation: CASNENEEGGTEQFF.

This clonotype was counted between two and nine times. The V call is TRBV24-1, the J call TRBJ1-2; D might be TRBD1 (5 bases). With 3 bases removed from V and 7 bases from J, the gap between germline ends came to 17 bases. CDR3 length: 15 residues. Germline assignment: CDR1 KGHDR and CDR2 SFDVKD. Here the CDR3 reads CATSDPHTGEAGYTF. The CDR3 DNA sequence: TGTGCCACCAGTGATCCGCATACGGGGGAGGCTGGCTACACCTTC.

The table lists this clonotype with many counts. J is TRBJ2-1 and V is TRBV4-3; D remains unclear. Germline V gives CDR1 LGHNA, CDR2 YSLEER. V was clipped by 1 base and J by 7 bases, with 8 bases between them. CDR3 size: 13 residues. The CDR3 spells CASSQGTGNEQFF. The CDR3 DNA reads TGCGCCAGCAGCCAAGGGACCGGGAATGAGCAGTTCTTC.

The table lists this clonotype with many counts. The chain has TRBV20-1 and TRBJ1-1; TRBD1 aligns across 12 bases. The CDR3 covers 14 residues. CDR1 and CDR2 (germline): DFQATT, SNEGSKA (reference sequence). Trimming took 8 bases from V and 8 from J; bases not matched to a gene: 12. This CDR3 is CSIPGTGGGVEAFF. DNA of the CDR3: TGCAGTATCCCGGGGACAGGGGGCGGGGTGGAAGCTTTCTTT.

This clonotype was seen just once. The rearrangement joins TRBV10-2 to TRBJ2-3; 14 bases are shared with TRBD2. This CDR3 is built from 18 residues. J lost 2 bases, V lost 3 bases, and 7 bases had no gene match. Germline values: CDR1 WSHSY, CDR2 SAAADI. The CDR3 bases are TGCGCCAGCAGTGAACCTGGACTAGCGGGGGGAAACACAGATACGCAGTATTTT. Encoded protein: CASSEPGLAGGNTDTQYF.

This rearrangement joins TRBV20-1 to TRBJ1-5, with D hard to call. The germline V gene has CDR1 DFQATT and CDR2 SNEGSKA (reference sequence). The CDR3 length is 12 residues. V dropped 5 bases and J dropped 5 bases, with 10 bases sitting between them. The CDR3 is CSAGRADQPQHF. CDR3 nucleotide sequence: TGCAGTGCTGGCAGAGCTGATCAGCCCCAGCATTTT.

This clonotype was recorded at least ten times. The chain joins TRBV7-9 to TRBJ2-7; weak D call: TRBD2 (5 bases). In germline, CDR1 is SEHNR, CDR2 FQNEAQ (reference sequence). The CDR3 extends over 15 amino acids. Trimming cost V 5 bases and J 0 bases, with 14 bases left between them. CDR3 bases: TGTGCCAGCAGCCGATCATCCGGGAACTCCTACGAGCAGTACTTC. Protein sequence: CASSRSSGNSYEQYF.

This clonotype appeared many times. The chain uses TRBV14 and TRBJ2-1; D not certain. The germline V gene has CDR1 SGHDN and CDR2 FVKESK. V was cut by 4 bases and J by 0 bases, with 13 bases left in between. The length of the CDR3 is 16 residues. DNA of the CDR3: TGTGCCAGCAGCCTAACCAGGTCCAGCTCCTACAATGAGCAGTTCTTC. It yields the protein CASSLTRSSSYNEQFF. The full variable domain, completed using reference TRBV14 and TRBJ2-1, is EAGVTQFPSHSVIEKGQTVTLRCDPISGHDNLYWYRRVMGKEIKFLLHFVKESKQDESGMPNNRFLAERTGGTYSTLKVQPAELEDSGVYFCASSLTRSSSYNEQFFGPGTRLTVL.